A single sample gave rise to the 2 T cell receptor beta chains below, sequenced in a study of T-cell memory formation after mild COVID-19. MiXCR was run by TCRdb on the 5' RACE reads, yielding one entry per CDR3 protein. This table has around 340,000 distinct CDR3 sequences, roughly an eighth appearing once. The material sequenced was PBMCs or a T cell subset sorted from them (not recorded which). These receptors were obtained from a man between 18 and 35 years old who had mild COVID-19 (a few samples of this study predate the infection). Cell type and time point are not known.

The chain carries TRBV7-2 and TRBJ2-1, with TRBD2 matching over 8 bases. V lost 6 bases to trimming and J lost 3 bases; unmatched junction nucleotides: 7. Germline CDR1 SGHTA, CDR2 FQGNSA. The CDR3 sequence is 15 residues long. CDR3 amino acids: CASRPPSGFYNEQFF. CDR3 nucleotide sequence: TGTGCCAGCAGGCCCCCTAGCGGGTTCTACAATGAGCAGTTCTTC.

This clonotype has just a few counts. J is TRBJ1-6 and V is TRBV18, with D perhaps matching TRBD1 (6 bases). V was cut by 1 base and J by 13 bases, with 14 bases left in between. Germline CDR1 KGHSH, CDR2 LQKENI. The CDR3 is 14 residues long. For the CDR3, the DNA is TGTGCCAGCTCACCACTAGGGGGACACAGTCCCCTCCACTTT. Translation gives CASSPLGGHSPLHF.